The 7 T cell receptor beta chains listed next were all sequenced from one sample in a study of cytomegalovirus exposure and HLA in healthy donors. Measured with immunoSEQ multiplex PCR; TCRdb has only the in-frame clones, and not every one. The profile covers about 84,000 clones, with more than 75% appearing a single time and about 1.9% taken by the ten largest. Input material: PBMCs. These receptors all come from a man aged 30 to 45 in good health and CMV-seronegative.

The chain couples TRBV27 to TRBJ2-5, with a tentative D call TRBD1 (6 bases). Germline lookup yields CDR1 MNHEY and CDR2 SMNVEV (reference sequence). V lost 4 bases and J 3 bases, leaving 12 bases between the germline ends. CDR3 length: 14 amino acids. For the CDR3, the DNA is TGTGCCAGCAGTTCGATGGCAGGGGAAGAGACCCAGTACTTC. It specifies CASSSMAGEETQYF.

As DNA, the CDR3 is TGTGCCAGTAGTATAGATAATACAGGGGTTGGGTCACCCCTCCACTTT. As protein: CASSIDNTGVGSPLHF. V gene TRBV19 combines with J gene TRBJ1-6; 7 positions agree with TRBD1. V dropped 0 bases and J dropped 10; count of bases not matched to a gene: 9. The CDR3 spans 16 residues. Germline lookup yields CDR1 LNHDA and CDR2 SQIVND (reference sequence).

This rearrangement joins TRBV7-2 to TRBJ2-7; 13 bases line up with TRBD2. V lost 3 bases and J lost 4; bases outside the gene matches: 9. Germline V gene lookup returns CDR1 SGHTA and CDR2 FQGNSA. This CDR3 region has 17 residues. CDR3 protein: CASSFGGLAGAIYEQYF. The CDR3, as DNA: TGTGCCAGCAGCTTCGGAGGACTAGCGGGAGCAATATACGAGCAGTACTTC.

The V call is TRBV7-9, the J call TRBJ1-2; perhaps TRBD1 as D (6 bases). The CDR3 sequence is 15 residues long. Germline V gene lookup returns CDR1 SEHNR and CDR2 FQNEAQ (reference sequence). The V end was cut by 4 bases, the J end by 6 bases, with 18 bases between. The CDR3 is CASSSGYTGKDGYTF. The DNA for the CDR3 is TGTGCCAGCAGCTCAGGATACACAGGGAAGGATGGCTACACCTTC. The variable domain in full, completed from reference TRBV7-9 and TRBJ1-2, reads DTGVSQNPRHKITKRGQNVTFRCDPISEHNRLYWYRQTLGQGPEFLTYFQNEAQLEKSRLLSDRFSAERPKGSFSTLEIQRTEQGDSAMYLCASSSGYTGKDGYTFGSGTRLTVV.

The CDR3 spells CASSQVAGEGYTF. The DNA of the CDR3 is TGTGCCAGCAGCCAAGTCGCGGGGGAGGGCTACACCTTC. The chain couples TRBV4-2 to TRBJ1-2, with a possible D match to TRBD1 (5 bases). The CDR3 is 13 amino acids. Between the trimmed V and J ends, which lost 1 base and 8 bases, there was a span of 11 bases. Germline V lookup: CDR1 LGHNA, CDR2 YNFKEQ.

The rearrangement joins TRBV6-5 to TRBJ1-1; D gene unclear. Germline V gene lookup returns CDR1 MNHEY and CDR2 SVGAGI. V was cut by 6 bases and J by 1 base, with 9 bases left in between. There are 13 residues in the CDR3. This CDR3 reads CASSRGWNTEAFF. CDR3 bases: TGTGCCAGCAGCCGAGGGTGGAACACTGAAGCTTTCTTT.

The chain links TRBV29-1 to TRBJ2-1; weak D call: TRBD2 (6 bases). The CDR3 runs to 12 residues. The germline gives CDR1 SQVTM, CDR2 ANQGSEA. DNA for the CDR3: TGCGCGACTAGGGCGGAGGGAGGTGAGCAGTTCTTC. Its translation is CATRAEGGEQFF.